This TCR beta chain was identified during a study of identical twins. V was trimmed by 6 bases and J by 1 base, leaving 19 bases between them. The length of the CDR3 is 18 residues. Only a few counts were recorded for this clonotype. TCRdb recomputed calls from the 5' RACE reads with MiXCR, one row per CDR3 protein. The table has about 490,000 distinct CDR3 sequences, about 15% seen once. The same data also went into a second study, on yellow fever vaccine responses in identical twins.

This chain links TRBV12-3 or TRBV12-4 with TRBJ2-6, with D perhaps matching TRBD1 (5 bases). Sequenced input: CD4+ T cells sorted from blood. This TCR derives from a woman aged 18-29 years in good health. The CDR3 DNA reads TGTGCCAGCAGCCCCCCCCGGACAACTCTATCTGGGGCCAACGTCCTGACTTTC. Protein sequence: CASSPPRTTLSGANVLTF.